This T cell receptor (beta chain) was captured by sequencing in a study of cytomegalovirus exposure and HLA in healthy donors. Study-wide findings and caveats: TRBV6-2, TRBV6-3 and some other V segments were unresolvable in 87-base-pair reads.

From germline, CDR1 is MNHEY and CDR2 SMNVEV (reference sequence). This CDR3 is built from 15 residues. Of note for this clone: As yet, its antigen is unknown.

The study ran its PCR with 60 Vbeta and 13 Jbeta primers. The repertoire was sequenced with immunoSEQ multiplex PCR; TCRdb's copy has only in-frame clones and lacks some. The data contain roughly 93,000 clones, 76% of them singletons. As for the donors, each was a healthy bone marrow donor. Sequencing input: PBMCs. This receptor was identified in a man aged 40-50 years in good health and CMV-seronegative. This rearrangement joins TRBV27 to TRBJ2-5; TRBD1 matches at 7 bases. The J call may be faulty, since TRBJ2-7 better matches the DNA end. The CDR3 is CASSLTGARTYEQYF. The CDR3 DNA reads TGTGCCAGCAGTCTTACAGGGGCTAGGACCTACGAGCAGTACTTC.